The subject of this entry is one TCR beta chain. Distinct nucleotide sequences in the sample also encode this CDR3. The protocol was immunoSEQ multiplex PCR, while the TCRdb copy is restricted to in-frame clones and leaves out a portion. This table holds roughly 300,000 clones, roughly 85% found once. V lost 5 bases, J lost 9 bases, and 8 bases lay in between. This CDR3 is built from 11 residues. Germline values: CDR1 LNHDA, CDR2 SQIVND (reference sequence). The data were taken from a study of blood T cell repertoires in COVID-19. Study-level background: COVID-19 samples, acute and convalescent, were from the United States, Italy and Spain.

The chain combines TRBV19 with TRBJ2-1; D is unresolved. The TCR originated in a woman aged 45-65 years who had recovered from COVID-19. The sample taken for sequencing was peripheral blood. The chain's CDR3 is CASSRQLEQFF. CDR3 nucleotides: TGTGCCAGTAGTCGACAACTTGAGCAGTTCTTC.